This TCR beta chain was obtained from a study of type 1 regulatory T cells. Study context: This in vitro CD4 product, T-allo10, is enriched for Tr1 cells and alloantigen-specific.

Germline CDR1 MNHNY, CDR2 SVGAGI (reference sequence). After removal of 6 bases from V and 1 base from J, the junction contained 6 bases not matched to a gene. This CDR3 has 16 residues. TCRdb redid the calling of the reads with MiXCR, one entry per CDR3 protein. The sample carries around 69,000 distinct CDR3 sequences, around 57% recorded once. The graft donor-derived T-allo10 cells reportedly recognize host alloantigens, are anergic, and suppress alloantigen-specifically. Comment on this clonotype: Its matching antigen is unknown.

The sample consisted of cultured T cells, either the whole culture or a sorted T cell fraction (not recorded which). The subset denotes: Tr1-enriched cell product generated in vitro against host alloantigens. The sequence was collected from a human donor in good health. This chain connects TRBV6-6 to TRBJ2-7; TRBD2 matches 13 bases. The chain's CDR3 is CASRGTSGDRSYEQYF. The CDR3 nucleotides are TGTGCCAGCAGGGGGACTAGCGGGGATCGATCCTACGAGCAGTACTTC.